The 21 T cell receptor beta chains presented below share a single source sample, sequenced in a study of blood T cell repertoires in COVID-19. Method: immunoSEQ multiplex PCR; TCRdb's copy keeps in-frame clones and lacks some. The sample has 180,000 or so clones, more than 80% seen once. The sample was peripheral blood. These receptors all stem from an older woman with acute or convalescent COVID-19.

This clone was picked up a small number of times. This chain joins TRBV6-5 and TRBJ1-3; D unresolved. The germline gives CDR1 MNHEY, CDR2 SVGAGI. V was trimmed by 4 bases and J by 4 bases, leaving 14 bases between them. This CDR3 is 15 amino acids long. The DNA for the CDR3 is TGTGCCAGCAGTTTCAGTCCGGGAGCGGGAAACACCATATATTTT. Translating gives CASSFSPGAGNTIYF.

The CDR3 DNA follows: TGTGCCAGCAGTCCCACAGGGGGGGCAAGAGCTTTCTTT. Amino acid sequence: CASSPTGGARAFF. The genes are TRBV27 and TRBJ1-1; the match to TRBD1 covers 8 bases. CDR1 and CDR2 from the germline V gene are MNHEY and SMNVEV (reference sequence). The CDR3 totals 13 residues. The junction had 9 bases not matched to a gene; V was cut back by 5 bases and J by 10 bases.

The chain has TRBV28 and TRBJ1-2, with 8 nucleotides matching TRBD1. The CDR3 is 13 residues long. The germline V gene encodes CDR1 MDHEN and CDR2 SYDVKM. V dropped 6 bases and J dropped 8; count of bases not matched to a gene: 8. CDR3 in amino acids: CASRKDREGGYTF. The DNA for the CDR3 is TGTGCCAGCAGGAAGGACAGGGAAGGAGGCTACACCTTC.

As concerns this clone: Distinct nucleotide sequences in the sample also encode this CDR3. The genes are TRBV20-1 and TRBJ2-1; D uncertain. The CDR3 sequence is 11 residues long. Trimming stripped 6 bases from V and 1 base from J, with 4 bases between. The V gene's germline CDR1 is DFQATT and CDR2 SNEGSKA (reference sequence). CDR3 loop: CSALSYNEQFF. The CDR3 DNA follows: TGCAGTGCCCTATCCTACAATGAGCAGTTCTTC.

CDR3: CASIPVVGRLNIQYF. The CDR3, as DNA: TGTGCCAGCATCCCTGTCGTTGGCAGGTTAAACATTCAGTACTTC. V is TRBV7-2 and J is TRBJ2-4, with D unresolved. Between the trimmed V and J ends, which lost 7 bases and 6 bases, there was a span of 19 bases. This CDR3 has 15 residues. The V gene's germline CDR1 is SGHTA and CDR2 FQGNSA. Full variable domain (rest looked up from reference TRBV7-2 and TRBJ2-4): GAGVSQSPSNKVTEKGKDVELRCDPISGHTALYWYRQSLGQGLEFLIYFQGNSAPDKSGLPSDRFSAERTGGSVSTLTIQRTQQEDSAVYLCASIPVVGRLNIQYFGAGTRLSVL.

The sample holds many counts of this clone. The CDR3 loop reads CASRLERGTNTQYF. In nucleotides, the CDR3 is TGCGCCAGCAGACTAGAACGGGGGACTAATACGCAGTATTTT. The V call is TRBV5-1, the J call TRBJ2-3, with TRBD2 matching 7 bases. V lost 5 bases and J lost 7; bases outside the gene matches: 10. Germline V lookup: CDR1 SGHRS, CDR2 YFSETQ. The CDR3 contains 14 residues.

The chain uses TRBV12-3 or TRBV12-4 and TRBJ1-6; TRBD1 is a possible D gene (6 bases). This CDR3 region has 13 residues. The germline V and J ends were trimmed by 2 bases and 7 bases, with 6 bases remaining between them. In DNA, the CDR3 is TGTGCCAGCAGTTTAAGGGGGAATTCACCCCTCCACTTT. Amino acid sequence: CASSLRGNSPLHF.

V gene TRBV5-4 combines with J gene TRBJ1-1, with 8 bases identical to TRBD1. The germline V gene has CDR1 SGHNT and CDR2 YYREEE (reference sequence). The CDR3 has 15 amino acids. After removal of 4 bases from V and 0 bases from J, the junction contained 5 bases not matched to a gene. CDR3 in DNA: TGTGCCAGCAGCCCGAGACAGGGGATGAACACTGAAGCTTTCTTT. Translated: CASSPRQGMNTEAFF.

The CDR3 loop reads CASSERDSRRGYTF. The CDR3 nucleotides read TGTGCCAGCAGTGAGCGGGACTCTCGGCGGGGCTACACCTTC. The V call is TRBV6-1, the J call TRBJ1-2, with a weak D call TRBD1 (5 bases). The CDR3 sequence is 14 residues long. CDR1 is MNHNS, CDR2 SASEGT, per germline. The V gene lost 3 bases and the J gene lost 8 bases, with 16 bases spanning the gap.

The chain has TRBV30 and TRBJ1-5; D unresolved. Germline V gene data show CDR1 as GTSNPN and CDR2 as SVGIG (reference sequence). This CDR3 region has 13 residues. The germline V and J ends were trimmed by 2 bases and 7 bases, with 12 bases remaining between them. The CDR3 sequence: CAWSFRPGQPQHF. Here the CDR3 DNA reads TGTGCCTGGAGTTTCCGCCCGGGGCAGCCCCAGCATTTT.

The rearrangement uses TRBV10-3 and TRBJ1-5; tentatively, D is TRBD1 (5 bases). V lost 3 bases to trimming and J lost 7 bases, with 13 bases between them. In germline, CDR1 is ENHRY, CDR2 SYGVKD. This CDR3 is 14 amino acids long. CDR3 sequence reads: CAISDHTGSQPQHF. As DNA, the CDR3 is TGTGCCATCAGTGACCACACAGGTTCCCAGCCCCAGCATTTT.

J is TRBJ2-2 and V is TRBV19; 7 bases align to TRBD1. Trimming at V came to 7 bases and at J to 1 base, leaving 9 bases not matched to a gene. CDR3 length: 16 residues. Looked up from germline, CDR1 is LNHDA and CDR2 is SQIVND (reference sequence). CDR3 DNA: TGTGCCAGTACCCTCTCGCAGGGGGTGAACACCGGGGAGCTGTTTTTT. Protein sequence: CASTLSQGVNTGELFF.

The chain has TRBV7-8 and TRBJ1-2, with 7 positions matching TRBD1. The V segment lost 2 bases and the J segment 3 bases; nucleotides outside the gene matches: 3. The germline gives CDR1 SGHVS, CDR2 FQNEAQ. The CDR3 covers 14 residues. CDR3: CASSLTDRDYGYTF. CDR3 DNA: TGTGCCAGCAGCTTAACTGACAGGGACTATGGCTACACCTTC. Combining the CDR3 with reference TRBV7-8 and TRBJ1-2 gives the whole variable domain GAGVSQSPRYKVAKRGQDVALRCDPISGHVSLFWYQQALGQGPEFLTYFQNEAQLDKSGLPSDRFFAERPEGSVSTLKIQRTQQEDSAVYLCASSLTDRDYGYTFGSGTRLTVV.

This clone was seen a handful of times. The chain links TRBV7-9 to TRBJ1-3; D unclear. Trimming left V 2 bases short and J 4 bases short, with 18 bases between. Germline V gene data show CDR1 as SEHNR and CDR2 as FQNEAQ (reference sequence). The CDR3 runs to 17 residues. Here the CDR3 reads CASSLKFWEPGGNTIYF. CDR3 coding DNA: TGTGCCAGCAGCTTAAAATTTTGGGAACCGGGAGGAAACACCATATATTTT.

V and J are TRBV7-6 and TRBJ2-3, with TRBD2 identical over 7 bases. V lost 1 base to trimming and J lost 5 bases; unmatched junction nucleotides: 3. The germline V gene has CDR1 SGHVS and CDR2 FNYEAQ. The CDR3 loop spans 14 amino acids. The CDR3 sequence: CASSLGVAGDTQYF. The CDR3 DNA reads TGTGCCAGCAGCTTAGGGGTAGCGGGAGATACGCAGTATTTT. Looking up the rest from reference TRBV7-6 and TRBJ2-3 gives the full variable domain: GAGVSQSPRYKVTKRGQDVALRCDPISGHVSLYWYRQALGQGPEFLTYFNYEAQQDKSGLPNDRFSAERPEGSISTLTIQRTEQRDSAMYRCASSLGVAGDTQYFGPGTRLTVL.

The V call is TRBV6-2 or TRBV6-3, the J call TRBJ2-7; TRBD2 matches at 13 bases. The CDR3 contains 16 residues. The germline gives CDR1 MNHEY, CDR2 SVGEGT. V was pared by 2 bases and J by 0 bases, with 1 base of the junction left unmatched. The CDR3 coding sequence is TGTGCCAGCAGTTACGGACTAGCGGGGGTCTCCTACGAGCAGTACTTC. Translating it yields CASSYGLAGVSYEQYF.

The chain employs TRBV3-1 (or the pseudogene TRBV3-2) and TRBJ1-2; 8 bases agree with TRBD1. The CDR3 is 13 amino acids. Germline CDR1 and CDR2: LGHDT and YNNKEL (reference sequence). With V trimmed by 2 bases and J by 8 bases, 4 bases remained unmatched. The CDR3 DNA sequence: TGTGCCAGCAGCCAATACAGGGGGGTCGGCTACACCTTC. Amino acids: CASSQYRGVGYTF.

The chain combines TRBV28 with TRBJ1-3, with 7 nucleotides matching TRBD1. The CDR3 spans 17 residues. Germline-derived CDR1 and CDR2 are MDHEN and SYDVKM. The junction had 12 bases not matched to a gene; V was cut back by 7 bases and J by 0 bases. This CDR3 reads CASKLPTGADSGNTIYF. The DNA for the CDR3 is TGTGCCAGCAAGCTCCCTACAGGGGCCGACTCTGGAAACACCATATATTTT.

CDR3 DNA sequence: TGTGCCAGCGGCGAGGGCGGGGGTGGCTACACCTTC. It specifies CASGEGGGGYTF. V is TRBV9 and J is TRBJ1-2; a weak D match, TRBD1 (5 bases). This CDR3 spans 12 amino acids. From germline, CDR1 is SGDLS and CDR2 YYNGEE. The V end lost 7 bases, the J end lost 7 bases, and 14 bases lay between the germline ends.

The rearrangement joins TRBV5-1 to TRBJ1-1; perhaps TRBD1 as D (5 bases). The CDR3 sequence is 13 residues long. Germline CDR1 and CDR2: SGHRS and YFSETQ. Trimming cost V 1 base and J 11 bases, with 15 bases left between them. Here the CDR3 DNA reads TGCGCCAGCAGCTTGTTGGGGGAGGGTGGCGCTTTCTTT. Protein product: CASSLLGEGGAFF.

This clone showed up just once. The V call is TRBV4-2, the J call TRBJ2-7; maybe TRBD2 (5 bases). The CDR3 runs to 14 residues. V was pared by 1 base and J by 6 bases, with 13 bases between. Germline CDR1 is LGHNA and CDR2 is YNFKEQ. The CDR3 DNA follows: TGTGCCAGCAGCCAAGGGCTAGCCAGGAGCGAGCAGTACTTC. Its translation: CASSQGLARSEQYF.